Presented here are 25 T cell receptor beta chains from one specimen sequenced in a study of Graves' ophthalmopathy and Graves' hyperthyroidism. RNA transcripts yielded amplified TCR beta CDR3 regions. HTBI-primed RT-PCR formed the first round, and a multiplex PCR formed the second. MiXCR was run by TCRdb on the multiplex PCR reads, yielding one entry per CDR3 protein. The data show about 1.1 million distinct CDR3 sequences, 35% to 40% seen once. Sequenced sample: peripheral blood or thyroid tissue (not recorded which). These receptors were obtained from an adult man with Graves' hyperthyroidism.

In its sample, this clonotype was seen many times. The J gene is TRBJ2-7, the V gene TRBV6-6; D perhaps matches TRBD1 (6 bases). CDR3 length equals 14 residues. The V gene's germline CDR1 is MNHNY and CDR2 SVGAGI (reference sequence). Between the trimmed V and J ends, which lost 5 bases and 0 bases, there was a span of 11 bases. The CDR3 DNA follows: TGTGCCAGCAGTAAACGGGACATCTCCTACGAGCAGTACTTC. This translates into CASSKRDISYEQYF.

The V gene is TRBV19, the J gene TRBJ2-5, with a weak D call TRBD2 (6 bases). CDR3 length equals 15 residues. V was clipped by 4 bases and J by 3 bases, with 15 bases between them. Germline V gene sequence: CDR1 LNHDA, CDR2 SQIVND (reference sequence). For the CDR3, the DNA is TGTGCCAGTAGTACGGGCCGTGGGACTGAAGAGACCCAGTACTTC. The encoded protein is CASSTGRGTEETQYF.

This clonotype was counted ten times or more. The chain links TRBV19 to TRBJ1-1; no definite D call. The germline gives CDR1 LNHDA, CDR2 SQIVND (reference sequence). With 7 bases removed from V and 1 base from J, the gap between germline ends came to 7 bases. The CDR3 consists of 12 residues. CDR3 sequence reads: CASNPGNTEAFF. CDR3 in DNA: TGTGCCAGTAACCCGGGGAACACTGAAGCTTTCTTT.

The chain has TRBV24-1 and TRBJ1-3, with 9 bases that match TRBD1. Losses at the gene ends were 5 bases for V and 4 bases for J; bases not matched to a gene: 2. This CDR3 has 14 amino acids. Germline V gene data show CDR1 as KGHDR and CDR2 as SFDVKD. The CDR3 sequence is CATSGDRDGNTIYF. The CDR3 bases are TGTGCCACCAGTGGGGACAGGGACGGAAACACCATATATTTT.

This clonotype was counted many times. The CDR3 DNA sequence: TGCAGCGTTGGGCGACAGGAAGGGGGCTACACCTTC. This encodes CSVGRQEGGYTF. This chain links TRBV29-1 with TRBJ1-2; weak D call: TRBD1 (6 bases). Looked up from germline, CDR1 is SQVTM and CDR2 is ANQGSEA. The CDR3 is made up of 12 amino acids. Trimming pared 4 bases from V and 8 bases from J, leaving 14 bases between.

This clonotype was detected many times. This chain joins TRBV20-1 and TRBJ1-2; D might be TRBD1 (6 bases). Germline CDR1 DFQATT, CDR2 SNEGSKA (reference sequence). The CDR3 is 13 residues long. Trimming left V 0 bases short and J 4 bases short, with 9 bases between. The CDR3: CSARDTGSYGYTF. CDR3 nucleotides: TGCAGTGCTAGAGATACAGGGTCCTATGGCTACACCTTC.

The rearrangement joins TRBV10-3 to TRBJ2-7; D gene ambiguous. The CDR3 is 13 amino acids. Trimming shortened V by 7 bases and J by 2 bases, and 12 bases separated the two germline ends. CDR1 and CDR2 from the germline V gene are ENHRY and SYGVKD. As DNA, the CDR3 is TGTGCCATCACCCCTAGAGGACCCTACGAGCAGTACTTC. This encodes CAITPRGPYEQYF.

This clonotype was recorded at least ten times. The chain is built from TRBV7-6 and TRBJ2-5, with TRBD2 as a possible D gene (6 bases). Germline V gene data show CDR1 as SGHVS and CDR2 as FNYEAQ. With 1 base removed from V and 9 bases from J, the gap between germline ends came to 12 bases. The CDR3 has 13 amino acids. This CDR3 reads CASSLGEVGAQYF. In DNA form, the CDR3 reads TGTGCCAGCAGCTTAGGGGAGGTTGGCGCCCAGTACTTC.

This sequence joins TRBV5-8 and TRBJ2-5; TRBD2 matches at 10 bases. CDR3 length equals 16 residues. CDR1 SGHTS and CDR2 YDEGEE come from the germline V gene. V lost 3 bases to trimming and J lost 5 bases; unmatched junction nucleotides: 10. The CDR3, as DNA: TGTGCCAGCAGCTATCCTAGCGGGAGACGTAGGGAGACCCAGTACTTC. This translates into CASSYPSGRRRETQYF.

The chain combines TRBV7-2 with TRBJ1-5, with D possibly being TRBD1 (5 bases). This CDR3 spans 15 amino acids. Germline CDR1 is SGHTA and CDR2 is FQGNSA. The V end lost 0 bases, the J end lost 11 bases, and 17 bases lay between the germline ends. CDR3 bases: TGTGCCAGCAGCTTAGCGCGTATCGGGGGAGAGACCCAGCATTTT. Translating gives CASSLARIGGETQHF.

This clonotype turned up a few times. This chain connects TRBV6-5 to TRBJ1-1; weak D call: TRBD1 (6 bases). The germline V gene encodes CDR1 MNHEY and CDR2 SVGAGI. This CDR3 has 15 residues. Trimming cost V 2 bases and J 4 bases, with 14 bases left between them. CDR3 loop: CASSYQAQGTTEAFF. The CDR3 nucleotides are TGTGCCAGCAGTTACCAGGCACAGGGTACCACTGAAGCTTTCTTT.

This clonotype was detected ten times or more. This sequence joins TRBV9 and TRBJ2-7; TRBD2 might be the D (6 bases). This CDR3 spans 16 amino acids. Germline assignment: CDR1 SGDLS and CDR2 YYNGEE. Trimming left V 0 bases short and J 3 bases short, with 16 bases between. The CDR3 protein is CASSVGESSALYEQYF. CDR3 DNA sequence: TGTGCCAGCAGCGTAGGAGAATCTAGCGCACTCTACGAGCAGTACTTC.

The CDR3 here is CASSLKRQGGTGELFF. The CDR3, as DNA: TGTGCCAGCAGCCTAAAGAGACAGGGCGGAACCGGGGAGCTGTTTTTT. The V and J genes are TRBV11-2 and TRBJ2-2, with 7 bases matching TRBD1. This CDR3 contains 16 residues. Looked up from germline, CDR1 is SGHAT and CDR2 is FQNNGV. Trimming cost V 5 bases and J 5 bases; bases outside gene matches: 11.

V gene TRBV20-1 combines with J gene TRBJ2-7; 7 bases are shared with TRBD1. V trimming: 2 bases; J trimming: 0 bases; junction bases outside the gene matches: 10. The CDR3 is 16 residues long. The germline gives CDR1 DFQATT, CDR2 SNEGSKA (reference sequence). The CDR3 DNA reads TGCAGTGCTAGAAAGACAGGGTCCAGAAGCTCCTACGAGCAGTACTTC. Its protein product is CSARKTGSRSSYEQYF.

There are many counts of this clonotype. V is TRBV24-1 and J is TRBJ1-2; D is unresolved. V was cut by 4 bases and J by 6 bases, with 17 bases left in between. Germline V gives CDR1 KGHDR, CDR2 SFDVKD. The CDR3 spans 15 residues. The CDR3 region is CATSDPARIVDGYTF. In DNA, the CDR3 is TGTGCCACCAGTGACCCCGCCCGAATCGTCGATGGCTACACCTTC.

The chain links TRBV5-4 to TRBJ1-1, with D maybe TRBD1 (5 bases). The CDR3 extends over 14 amino acids. Germline V gene lookup returns CDR1 SGHNT and CDR2 YYREEE (reference sequence). Between the trimmed V and J ends, which lost 4 bases and 0 bases, there was a span of 10 bases. The CDR3 DNA is TGTGCCAGCAGCCAAGGGGTTTTGAACACTGAAGCTTTCTTT. Translated: CASSQGVLNTEAFF.

The V gene is TRBV20-1, the J gene TRBJ2-1; D remains ambiguous. The V gene lost 0 bases and the J gene lost 0 bases, with 9 bases spanning the gap. This CDR3 region has 15 residues. Germline assignment: CDR1 DFQATT and CDR2 SNEGSKA (reference sequence). CDR3 nucleotide sequence: TGCAGTGCTAGAGATGGGATAAGCTCCTACAATGAGCAGTTCTTC. It yields the protein CSARDGISSYNEQFF.

This clonotype was seen a handful of times. This chain uses TRBV7-6 with TRBJ2-7, with 8 bases identical to TRBD1. CDR1 SGHVS and CDR2 FNYEAQ come from the germline V gene. V shed 2 bases and J 4 bases; nucleotides not matched to a gene: 10. This CDR3 spans 16 amino acids. The chain's CDR3 is CASSLRQGLPPYEQYF. The CDR3 DNA sequence: TGTGCCAGCAGCTTACGACAGGGGCTACCGCCGTACGAGCAGTACTTC.

This CDR3 is CASSHTSGELFF. The CDR3 nucleotides read TGTGCCAGCAGCCATACTTCCGGGGAGCTGTTTTTT. V usage is TRBV3-1 and J usage is TRBJ2-2; no reliable D call. The V end lost 3 bases, the J end lost 6 bases, and 5 bases lay between the germline ends. The CDR3 loop spans 12 amino acids. Germline-derived CDR1 and CDR2 are LGHDT and YNNKEL (reference sequence).

This clonotype was observed a handful of times. V and J are TRBV5-1 and TRBJ1-2, with a possible D match to TRBD1 (5 bases). Trimming stripped 1 base from V and 4 bases from J, with 8 bases between. From germline, CDR1 is SGHRS and CDR2 YFSETQ. The CDR3 consists of 13 residues. This chain's CDR3 is CASSLSRVYGYTF. In nucleotides, the CDR3 is TGCGCCAGCAGCTTGAGCAGGGTCTATGGCTACACCTTC.

As for this clonotype: Just one base apart from a much larger clone, this may be a read error. The conserved phenylalanine or tryptophan is not found at the CDR3 terminus, so this likely reflects a read error. The chain is built from TRBV4-3 and TRBJ2-5, with D perhaps being TRBD1 or TRBD2 (5 bases each). The CDR3 has 15 amino acids. From germline, CDR1 is LGHNA and CDR2 YSLEER. Trimming left V 8 bases short and J 1 base short, with 17 bases between. Here the CDR3 reads CASARTGRTQETQYL. CDR3 coding DNA: TGCGCCAGCGCTAGAACGGGACGAACCCAAGAGACCCAGTACCTC.

On this clonotype: A much larger clone is a single base away; this may be a read error. No conserved phenylalanine or tryptophan is present at the end of the CDR3, so a read error is the likely explanation. The gene calls are TRBV7-2 and TRBJ1-2; D not certain. The CDR3 has 14 amino acids. Germline CDR1 and CDR2: SGHTA and FQGNSA. Trimming shortened V by 1 base and J by 1 base, and 7 bases separated the two germline ends. The CDR3 sequence is CASSLVADNYGYTL. The CDR3 nucleotides are TGTGCCAGCAGCTTAGTGGCGGATAACTATGGCTACACCCTC.

This chain joins TRBV20-1 and TRBJ2-5; 7 nucleotides match TRBD1. J gave up 1 base and V 5 bases, and 7 bases lay outside the gene matches. Germline V gives CDR1 DFQATT, CDR2 SNEGSKA (reference sequence). The CDR3 contains 14 residues. The CDR3 spells CSAGLTGLQETQYF. CDR3 nucleotides: TGCAGTGCTGGGCTGACAGGGCTCCAAGAGACCCAGTACTTC.

This chain uses TRBV3-1 with TRBJ1-2; D is unresolved. There are 14 residues in the CDR3. Germline loops: CDR1 LGHDT, CDR2 YNNKEL (reference sequence). Trimming removed 8 bases from V and 2 bases from J, with 15 bases in between. CDR3 sequence reads: CASGPPGGNYGYTF. CDR3 DNA: TGTGCCAGCGGCCCGCCGGGAGGGAACTATGGCTACACCTTC.

The J gene is TRBJ1-2, the V gene TRBV12-3 or TRBV12-4; 9 bases match TRBD1. This CDR3 region has 16 residues. V dropped 6 bases and J dropped 3; count of bases not matched to a gene: 11. CDR3 amino acids: CASSLTGGGRDYGYTF. Here the CDR3 DNA reads TGTGCCAGCAGCCTTACAGGGGGCGGGCGGGACTATGGCTACACCTTC.